This entry features one TCR beta chain sequence. Its target is unknown. The CDR3 sequence is 12 residues long. The germline V gene has CDR1 MDHEN and CDR2 SYDVKM. Trimming removed 4 bases from V and 4 bases from J, with 7 bases in between. Repertoires were generated with immunoSEQ multiplex PCR, while TCRdb's copy carries only in-frame clones and drops some. The sample has tens of thousands of clones; approximately 76% are singletons. Sequencing in the ViraFEST assay came after antigen-specific CD4+ T cells had been expanded with viral peptide pools, which were used to stimulate PBMC. Culture lasted 10 days before CD4+ T cell isolation. Vaccine recipients had no previous SARS-CoV-2 infection; their nucleocapsid antibodies were negative. It was with 10 IU/ml IL-2 and about 10 ug/ml peptides that around 1.8 million PBMC per well were cultured. Cells had half their medium changed to IL-2 medium on days 3 and 7.

These data come from a study of vaccination effects on CD4 cells after COVID-19. Findings of the study overall: Substantial clonal contraction characterized both infection- and vaccine-induced clones late after vaccination.

This chain joins TRBV28 and TRBJ1-2, with D possibly TRBD1 on 5 matching bases. This TCR derives from a human donor who received a COVID-19 vaccine. Sequences were derived from CD4+ T cells from PBMCs cultured with HCoV-NL63 spike peptides, sampled before COVID-19 vaccination. In nucleotides, the CDR3 is TGTGCCAGCAGTTGGGGCGGCTATGGCTACACCTTC. It yields the protein CASSWGGYGYTF.